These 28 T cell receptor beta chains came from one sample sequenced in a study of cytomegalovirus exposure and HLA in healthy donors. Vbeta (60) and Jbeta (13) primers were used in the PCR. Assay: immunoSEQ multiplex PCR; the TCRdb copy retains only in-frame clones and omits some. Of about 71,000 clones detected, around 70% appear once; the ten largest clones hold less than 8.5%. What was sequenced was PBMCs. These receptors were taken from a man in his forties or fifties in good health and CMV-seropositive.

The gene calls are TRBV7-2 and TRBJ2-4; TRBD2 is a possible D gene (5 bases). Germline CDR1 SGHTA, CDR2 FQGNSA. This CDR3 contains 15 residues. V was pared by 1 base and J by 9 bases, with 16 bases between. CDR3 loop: CASSLVPLLGGIQYF. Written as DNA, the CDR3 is TGTGCCAGCAGCTTAGTGCCACTCTTAGGAGGCATTCAGTACTTC.

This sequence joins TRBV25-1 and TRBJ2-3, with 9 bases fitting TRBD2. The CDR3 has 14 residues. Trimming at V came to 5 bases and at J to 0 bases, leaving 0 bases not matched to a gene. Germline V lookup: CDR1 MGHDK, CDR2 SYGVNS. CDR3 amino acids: CASSSGGSTDTQYF. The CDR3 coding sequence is TGTGCCAGCAGTAGCGGGGGGAGCACAGATACGCAGTATTTT.

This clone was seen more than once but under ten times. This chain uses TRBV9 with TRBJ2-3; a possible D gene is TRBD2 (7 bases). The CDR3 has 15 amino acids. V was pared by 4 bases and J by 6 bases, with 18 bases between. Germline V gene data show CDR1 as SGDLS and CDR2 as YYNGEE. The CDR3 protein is CASSLGGGGLDTQYF. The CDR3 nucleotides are TGTGCCAGCAGCCTAGGGGGAGGGGGTCTGGATACGCAGTATTTT.

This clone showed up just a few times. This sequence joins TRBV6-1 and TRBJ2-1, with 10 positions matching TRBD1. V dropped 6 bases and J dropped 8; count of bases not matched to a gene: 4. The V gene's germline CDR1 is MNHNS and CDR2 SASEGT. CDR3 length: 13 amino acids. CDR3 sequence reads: CASRYGQGDEQFF. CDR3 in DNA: TGTGCCAGCAGATACGGACAGGGGGATGAGCAGTTCTTC.

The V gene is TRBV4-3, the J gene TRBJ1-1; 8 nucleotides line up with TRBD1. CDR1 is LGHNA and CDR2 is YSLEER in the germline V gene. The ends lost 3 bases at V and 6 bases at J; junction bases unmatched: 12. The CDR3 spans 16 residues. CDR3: CASSQALDRDSPEAFF. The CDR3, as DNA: TGCGCCAGCAGCCAGGCCCTGGACAGGGATTCGCCTGAAGCTTTCTTT.

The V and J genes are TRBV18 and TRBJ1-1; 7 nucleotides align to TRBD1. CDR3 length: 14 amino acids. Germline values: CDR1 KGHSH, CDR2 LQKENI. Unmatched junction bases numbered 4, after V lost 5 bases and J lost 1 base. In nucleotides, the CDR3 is TGTGCCAGCTCAGATCAGGGGGGGAACACTGAAGCTTTCTTT. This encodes CASSDQGGNTEAFF.

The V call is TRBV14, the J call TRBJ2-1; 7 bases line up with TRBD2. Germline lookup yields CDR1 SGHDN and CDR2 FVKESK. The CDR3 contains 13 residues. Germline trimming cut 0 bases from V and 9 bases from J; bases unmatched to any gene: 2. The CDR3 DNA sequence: TGTGCCAGCAGCCAAGATGGGGGGGGTGAGCAGTTCTTC. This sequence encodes CASSQDGGGEQFF.

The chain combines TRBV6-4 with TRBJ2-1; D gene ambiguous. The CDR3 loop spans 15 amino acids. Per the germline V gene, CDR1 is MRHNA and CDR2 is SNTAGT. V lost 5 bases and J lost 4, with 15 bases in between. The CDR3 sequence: CASSPEAAKYNEQFF. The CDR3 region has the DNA TGTGCCAGCAGTCCCGAGGCCGCCAAGTACAATGAGCAGTTCTTC.

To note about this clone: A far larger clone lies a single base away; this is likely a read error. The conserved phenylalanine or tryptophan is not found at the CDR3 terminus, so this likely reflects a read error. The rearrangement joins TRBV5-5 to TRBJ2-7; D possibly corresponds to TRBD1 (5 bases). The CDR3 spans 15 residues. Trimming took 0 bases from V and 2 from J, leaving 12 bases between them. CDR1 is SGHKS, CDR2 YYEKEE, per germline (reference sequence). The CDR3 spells CASSLVGVPTYEQYL. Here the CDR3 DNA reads TGTGCCAGCAGCTTGGTAGGGGTACCGACCTACGAGCAGTACCTC.

CDR3 protein: CASSYGQGNQPQHF. DNA of the CDR3: TGTGCCAGCAGTTACGGACAGGGTAATCAGCCCCAGCATTTT. This chain uses TRBV28 with TRBJ1-5; TRBD1 agrees at 8 bases. CDR1 is MDHEN, CDR2 SYDVKM, per germline. V was pared by 4 bases and J by 4 bases, with 3 bases of the junction left unmatched. This CDR3 has 14 residues.

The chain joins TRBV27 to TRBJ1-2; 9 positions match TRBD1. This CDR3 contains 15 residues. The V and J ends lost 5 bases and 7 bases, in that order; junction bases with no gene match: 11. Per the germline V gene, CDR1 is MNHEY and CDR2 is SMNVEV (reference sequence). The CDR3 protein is CASSLAGTGQAGYTF. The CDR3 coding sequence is TGTGCCAGCAGTCTTGCGGGGACAGGGCAGGCTGGCTACACCTTC.

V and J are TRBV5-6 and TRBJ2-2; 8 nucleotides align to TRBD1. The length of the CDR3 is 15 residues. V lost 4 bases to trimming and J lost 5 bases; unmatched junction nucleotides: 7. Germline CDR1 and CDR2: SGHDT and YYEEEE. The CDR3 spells CASSPLDRETGELFF. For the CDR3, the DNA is TGTGCCAGCAGCCCCTTGGACAGGGAGACCGGGGAGCTGTTTTTT.

The chain's CDR3 is CASSISSSSYNSPLHF. The CDR3 DNA reads as TGTGCCAGTAGTATCTCCTCGAGCTCCTATAATTCACCCCTCCACTTT. This chain joins TRBV19 and TRBJ1-6; D unclear. The CDR3 is made up of 16 amino acids. Germline assignment: CDR1 LNHDA and CDR2 SQIVND (reference sequence). Trimming cost V 3 bases and J 0 bases, with 9 bases left between them. Looking up the rest from reference TRBV19 and TRBJ1-6 gives the full variable domain: DGGITQSPKYLFRKEGQNVTLSCEQNLNHDAMYWYRQDPGQGLRLIYYSQIVNDFQKGDIAEGYSVSREKKESFPLTVTSAQKNPTAFYLCASSISSSSYNSPLHFGNGTRLTVT.

For the CDR3, the DNA is TGCGCCAGCAGCGCCTCCGGGACAGGGATCCGGTACACTGAAGCTTTCTTT. It yields the protein CASSASGTGIRYTEAFF. The J gene is TRBJ1-1, the V gene TRBV5-1; 9 bases line up with TRBD1. The CDR3 is 17 amino acids. The V gene's germline CDR1 is SGHRS and CDR2 YFSETQ. The junction had 13 bases not matched to a gene; V was cut back by 4 bases and J by 3 bases.

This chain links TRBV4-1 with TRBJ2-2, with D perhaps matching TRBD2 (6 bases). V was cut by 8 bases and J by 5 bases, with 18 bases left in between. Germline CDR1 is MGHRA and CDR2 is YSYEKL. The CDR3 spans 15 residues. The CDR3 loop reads CASGSLAHLTGELFF. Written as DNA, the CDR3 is TGCGCCAGCGGATCTCTAGCGCACCTAACCGGGGAGCTGTTTTTT.

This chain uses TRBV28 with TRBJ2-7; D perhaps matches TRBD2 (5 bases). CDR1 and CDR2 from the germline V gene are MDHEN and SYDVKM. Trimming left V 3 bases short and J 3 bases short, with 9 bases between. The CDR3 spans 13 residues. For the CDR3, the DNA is TGTGCCAGCAGTTTGAACGGACTCTACGAGCAGTACTTC. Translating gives CASSLNGLYEQYF. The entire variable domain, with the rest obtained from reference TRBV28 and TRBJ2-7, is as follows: DVKVTQSSRYLVKRTGEKVFLECVQDMDHENMFWYRQDPGLGLRLIYFSYDVKMKEKGDIPEGYSVSREKKERFSLILESASTNQTSMYLCASSLNGLYEQYFGPGTRLTVT.

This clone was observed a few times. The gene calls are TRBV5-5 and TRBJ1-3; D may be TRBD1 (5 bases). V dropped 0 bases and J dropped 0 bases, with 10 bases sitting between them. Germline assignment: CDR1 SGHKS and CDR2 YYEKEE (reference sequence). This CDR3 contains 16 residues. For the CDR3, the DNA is TGTGCCAGCAGCTTGGTGGGGCAGGGCTCTGGAAACACCATATATTTT. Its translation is CASSLVGQGSGNTIYF.

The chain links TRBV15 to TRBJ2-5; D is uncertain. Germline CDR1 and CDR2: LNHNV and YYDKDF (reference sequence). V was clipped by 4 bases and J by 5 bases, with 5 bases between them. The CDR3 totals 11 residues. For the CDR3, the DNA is TGTGCCACCAGCACGCGTGAGACCCAGTACTTC. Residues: CATSTRETQYF. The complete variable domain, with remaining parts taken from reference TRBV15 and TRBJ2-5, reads DAMVIQNPRYQVTQFGKPVTLSCSQTLNHNVMYWYQQKSSQAPKLLFHYYDKDFNNEADTPDNFQSRRPNTSFCFLDIRSPGLGDTAMYLCATSTRETQYFGPGTRLLVL.

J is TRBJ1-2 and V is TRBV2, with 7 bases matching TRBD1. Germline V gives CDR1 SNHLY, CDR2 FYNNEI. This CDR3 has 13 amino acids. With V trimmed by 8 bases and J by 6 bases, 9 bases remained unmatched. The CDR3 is CASPNEGAHGYTF. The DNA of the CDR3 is TGTGCCAGCCCCAACGAGGGGGCGCATGGCTACACCTTC.

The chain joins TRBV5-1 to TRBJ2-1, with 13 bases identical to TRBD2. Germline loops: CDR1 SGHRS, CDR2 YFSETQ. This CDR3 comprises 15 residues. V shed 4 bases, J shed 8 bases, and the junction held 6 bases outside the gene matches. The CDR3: CASSQTSGGPHEQFF. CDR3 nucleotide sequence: TGCGCCAGCAGCCAGACTAGCGGGGGGCCCCATGAGCAGTTCTTC.

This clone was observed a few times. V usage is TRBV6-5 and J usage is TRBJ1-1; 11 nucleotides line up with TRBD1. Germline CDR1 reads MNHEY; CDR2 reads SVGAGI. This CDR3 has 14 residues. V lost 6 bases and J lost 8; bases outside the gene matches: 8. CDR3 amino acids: CASRVPGQGGEAFF. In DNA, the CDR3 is TGTGCCAGCAGAGTCCCGGGACAGGGGGGAGAAGCTTTCTTT.

The CDR3 protein is CASKREAETQYF. The CDR3 DNA sequence: TGTGCCAGCAAGAGGGAGGCGGAGACCCAGTACTTC. This chain joins TRBV5-4 and TRBJ2-5; D possibly corresponds to TRBD2 (6 bases). V was clipped by 6 bases and J by 5 bases, with 11 bases between them. This CDR3 has 12 amino acids. The germline V gene has CDR1 SGHNT and CDR2 YYREEE (reference sequence). Variable domain in full (rest from reference TRBV5-4 and TRBJ2-5): ETGVTQSPTHLIKTRGQQVTLRCSSQSGHNTVSWYQQALGQGPQFIFQYYREEENGRGNFPPRFSGLQFPNYSSELNVNALELDDSALYLCASKREAETQYFGPGTRLLVL.

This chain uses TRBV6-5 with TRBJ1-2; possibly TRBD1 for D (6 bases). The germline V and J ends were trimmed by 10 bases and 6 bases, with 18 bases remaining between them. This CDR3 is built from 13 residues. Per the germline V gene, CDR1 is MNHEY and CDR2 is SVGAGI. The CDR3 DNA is TGTGCCACCTTGACAGGTACTTCTAATGGCTACACCTTC. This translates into CATLTGTSNGYTF.

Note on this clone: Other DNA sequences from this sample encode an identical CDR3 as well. Written as DNA, the CDR3 is TGCAGCGTTGTGACAGGAACCTACGAGCAGTACTTC. Protein sequence: CSVVTGTYEQYF. The chain employs TRBV29-1 and TRBJ2-7, with a possible D match to TRBD1 (6 bases). The ends were cut back, 4 bases at V and 2 bases at J, with 9 bases in the middle. Germline CDR1 is SQVTM and CDR2 is ANQGSEA. The CDR3 has 12 residues.

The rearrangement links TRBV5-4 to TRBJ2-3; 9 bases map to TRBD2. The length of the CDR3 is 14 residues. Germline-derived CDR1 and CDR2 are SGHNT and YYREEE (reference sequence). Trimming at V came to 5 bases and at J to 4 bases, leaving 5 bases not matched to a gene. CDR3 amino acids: CASRRTSASDTQYF. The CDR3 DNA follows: TGTGCCAGCAGGCGGACTAGCGCTTCAGATACGCAGTATTTT.

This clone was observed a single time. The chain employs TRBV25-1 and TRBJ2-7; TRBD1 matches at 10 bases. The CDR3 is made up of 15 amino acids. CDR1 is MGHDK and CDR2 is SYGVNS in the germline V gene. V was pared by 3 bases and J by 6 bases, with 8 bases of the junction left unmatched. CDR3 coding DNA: TGTGCCAGCAGTGATCACGGACAGGGGGGCGGCGAGCAGTACTTC. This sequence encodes CASSDHGQGGGEQYF.

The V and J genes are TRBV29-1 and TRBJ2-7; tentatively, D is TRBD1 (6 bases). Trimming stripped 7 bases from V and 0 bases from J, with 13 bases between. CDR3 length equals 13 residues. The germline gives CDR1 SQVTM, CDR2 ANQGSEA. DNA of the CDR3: TGCAGCGCCGCCCTCAGGGGCTCCTACGAGCAGTACTTC. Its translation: CSAALRGSYEQYF.

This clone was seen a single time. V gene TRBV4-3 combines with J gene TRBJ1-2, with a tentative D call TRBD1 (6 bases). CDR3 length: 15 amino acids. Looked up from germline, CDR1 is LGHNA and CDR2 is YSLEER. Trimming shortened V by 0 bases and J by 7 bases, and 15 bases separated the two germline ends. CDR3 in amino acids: CASSQDLQGMFGYTF. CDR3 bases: TGCGCCAGCAGCCAAGATCTGCAGGGGATGTTTGGCTACACCTTC.